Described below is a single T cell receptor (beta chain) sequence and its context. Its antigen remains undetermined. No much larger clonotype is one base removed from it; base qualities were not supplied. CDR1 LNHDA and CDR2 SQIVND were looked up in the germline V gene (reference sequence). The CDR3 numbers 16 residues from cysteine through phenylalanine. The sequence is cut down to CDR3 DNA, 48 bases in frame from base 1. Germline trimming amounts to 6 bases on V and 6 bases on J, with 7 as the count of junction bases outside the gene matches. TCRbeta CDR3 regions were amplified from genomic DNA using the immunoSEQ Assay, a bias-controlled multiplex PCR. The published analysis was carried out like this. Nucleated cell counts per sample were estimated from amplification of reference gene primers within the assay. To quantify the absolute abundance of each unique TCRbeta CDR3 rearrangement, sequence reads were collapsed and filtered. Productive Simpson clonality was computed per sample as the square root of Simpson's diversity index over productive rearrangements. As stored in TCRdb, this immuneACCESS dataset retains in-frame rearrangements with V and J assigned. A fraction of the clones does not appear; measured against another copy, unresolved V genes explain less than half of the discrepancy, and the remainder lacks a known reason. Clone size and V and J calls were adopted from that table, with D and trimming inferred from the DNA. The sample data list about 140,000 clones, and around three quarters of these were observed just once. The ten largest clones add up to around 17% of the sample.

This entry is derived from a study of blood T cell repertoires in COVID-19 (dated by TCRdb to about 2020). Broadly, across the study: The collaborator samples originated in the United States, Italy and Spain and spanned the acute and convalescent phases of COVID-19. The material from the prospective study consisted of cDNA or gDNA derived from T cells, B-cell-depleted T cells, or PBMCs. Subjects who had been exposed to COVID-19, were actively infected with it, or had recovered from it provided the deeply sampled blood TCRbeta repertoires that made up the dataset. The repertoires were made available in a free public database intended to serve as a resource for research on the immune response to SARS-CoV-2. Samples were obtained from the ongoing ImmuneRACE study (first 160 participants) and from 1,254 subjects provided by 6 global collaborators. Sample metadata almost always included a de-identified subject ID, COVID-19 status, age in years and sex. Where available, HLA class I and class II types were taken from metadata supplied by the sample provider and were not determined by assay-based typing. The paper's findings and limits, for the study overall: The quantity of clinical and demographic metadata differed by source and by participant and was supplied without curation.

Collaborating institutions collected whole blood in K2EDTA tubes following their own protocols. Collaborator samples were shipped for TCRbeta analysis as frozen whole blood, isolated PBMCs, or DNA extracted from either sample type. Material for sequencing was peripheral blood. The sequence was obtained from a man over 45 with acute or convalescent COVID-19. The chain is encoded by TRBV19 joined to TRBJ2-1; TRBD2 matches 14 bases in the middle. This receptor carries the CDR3 CASSQPGLAGANEQFF. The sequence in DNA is TGTGCCAGTAGCCAACCGGGACTAGCGGGGGCCAATGAGCAGTTCTTC.